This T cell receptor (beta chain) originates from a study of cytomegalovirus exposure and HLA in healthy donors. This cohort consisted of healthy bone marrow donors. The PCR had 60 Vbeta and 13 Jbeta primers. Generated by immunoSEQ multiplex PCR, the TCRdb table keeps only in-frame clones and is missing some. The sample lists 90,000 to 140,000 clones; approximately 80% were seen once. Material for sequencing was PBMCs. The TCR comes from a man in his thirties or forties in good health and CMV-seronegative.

The CDR3 DNA is TGCGCCAGCAGCTTGGTGACAGGGGCTGGAAACACCATATATTTT. Its protein product is CASSLVTGAGNTIYF. The rearrangement joins TRBV5-1 to TRBJ1-3, with TRBD1 identical over 8 bases. From germline, CDR1 is SGHRS and CDR2 YFSETQ. V was clipped by 0 bases and J by 2 bases; unmatched bases: 1. The CDR3 runs to 15 residues.